These 26 T cell receptor beta chains were all obtained from the same sample, sequenced in a study of identical twins. A single record per CDR3 protein comes from TCRdb applying MiXCR to the 5' RACE reads. The top ten clones hold 40% of a sample with about 190,000 distinct CDR3 sequences, around 15% of them seen once. These data were also reused for a study on T cells expressing NK-cell markers.

The specimen was CD8+ T cells sorted from blood. The source is a woman younger than 30 in good health.

Only one count was recorded for this clonotype. The chain uses TRBV14 and TRBJ2-3, with D possibly matching TRBD1 (5 bases). Germline V lookup: CDR1 SGHDN, CDR2 FVKESK. V gave up 0 bases and J gave up 3 bases, with 10 bases separating them. This CDR3 is built from 15 residues. This CDR3 is CASSQEWGWTDTQYF. The CDR3 DNA reads as TGTGCCAGCAGCCAAGAATGGGGCTGGACAGATACGCAGTATTTT. Variable domain in full (rest from reference TRBV14 and TRBJ2-3): EAGVTQFPSHSVIEKGQTVTLRCDPISGHDNLYWYRRVMGKEIKFLLHFVKESKQDESGMPNNRFLAERTGGTYSTLKVQPAELEDSGVYFCASSQEWGWTDTQYFGPGTRLTVL.

The CDR3 protein is CASSISGGLNSEQFF. The CDR3 DNA reads TGTGCCAGCAGTATATCGGGGGGGCTGAATTCTGAGCAGTTCTTC. V and J are TRBV12-3 or TRBV12-4 and TRBJ2-1; 8 nucleotides line up with TRBD2. The V gene end was trimmed by 5 bases and the J gene end by 9 bases; junction bases not matched to a gene: 12. The CDR3 runs 15 residues.

This chain uses TRBV10-3 with TRBJ2-7, with D possibly TRBD1 on 6 matching bases. The CDR3 runs 14 residues. The V and J ends lost 6 bases and 3 bases respectively, with 15 bases between them. Per germline, CDR1 ENHRY and CDR2 SYGVKD. The CDR3 here is CAISDPGHLYEQYF. CDR3 bases: TGTGCCATCAGCGACCCGGGACACCTCTACGAGCAGTACTTC.

Written as DNA, the CDR3 is TGTGCCATCAGTGCACTCAAGGCCTACAATGAGCAGTTCTTC. Amino acids: CAISALKAYNEQFF. The V gene is TRBV10-3, the J gene TRBJ2-1; D is undetermined. CDR1 is ENHRY and CDR2 is SYGVKD in the germline V gene. The CDR3 is 14 amino acids. V lost 4 bases and J 2 bases, leaving 9 bases between the germline ends.

This clonotype has at least ten counts. The V gene is TRBV11-2, the J gene TRBJ2-3; 7 bases fit TRBD1. The CDR3 is made up of 15 amino acids. Trimming removed 5 bases from V and 6 bases from J; junction bases left unmatched: 11. Per germline, CDR1 SGHAT and CDR2 FQNNGV. The CDR3 loop is CASSPPTGIVDTQYF. The CDR3 bases are TGTGCCAGCAGCCCTCCGACAGGGATCGTCGATACGCAGTATTTT.

The chain employs TRBV5-1 and TRBJ1-1; 7 bases are a match to TRBD1. Trimming took 5 bases from V and 4 from J; bases not matched to a gene: 5. This CDR3 comprises 13 residues. CDR1 SGHRS and CDR2 YFSETQ come from the germline V gene. CDR3 sequence: CASRPTGVTEAFF. CDR3 nucleotides: TGCGCCAGCAGACCAACAGGGGTCACTGAAGCTTTCTTT.

This clonotype came up many times. V usage is TRBV10-2 and J usage is TRBJ1-3; no clear D. The CDR3 loop spans 12 amino acids. The germline CDR1 and CDR2 sequences are WSHSY and SAAADI. V was shortened by 7 bases and J by 8 bases, with 12 bases between the two germline ends. The CDR3 bases are TGCGCCAGCATGCCCTCAGGAGACACCATATATTTT. The encoded protein is CASMPSGDTIYF.

In this sample, this clonotype turned up a few times. The CDR3 bases are TGTGCCAGCAGCCCTCCAGGGGCCGGGGGGCACACTGAAGCTTTCTTT. Residues: CASSPPGAGGHTEAFF. The J gene is TRBJ1-1, the V gene TRBV7-9, with D maybe TRBD1 (6 bases). This CDR3 comprises 16 residues. Trimming took off 5 bases at V and 3 bases at J, with 19 bases between the two ends. The V gene's germline CDR1 is SEHNR and CDR2 FQNEAQ (reference sequence).

This clonotype was seen repeatedly, ten times or more. V usage is TRBV10-1 and J usage is TRBJ2-2, with D maybe TRBD1 (5 bases). CDR1 is WNHNN, CDR2 SYGVQD, per germline (reference sequence). CDR3 length: 13 residues. V was clipped by 3 bases and J by 3 bases, with 5 bases between them. This CDR3 is CASSDRDTGELFF. The CDR3 nucleotides are TGCGCCAGCAGTGACAGGGACACCGGGGAGCTGTTTTTT.

The rearrangement uses TRBV29-1 and TRBJ1-1; no definite D call. In germline, CDR1 is SQVTM, CDR2 ANQGSEA. The CDR3 contains 11 residues. V was pared by 3 bases and J by 5 bases, with 7 bases between. The CDR3 loop is CSVDEGTEAFF. The CDR3 DNA reads as TGCAGCGTTGACGAAGGAACTGAAGCTTTCTTT. Filled out from reference TRBV29-1 and TRBJ1-1, the complete variable domain reads SAVISQKPSRDICQRGTSLTIQCQVDSQVTMMFWYRQQPGQSLTLIATANQGSEATYESGFVIDKFPISRPNLTFSTLTVSNMSPEDSSIYLCSVDEGTEAFFGQGTRLTVV.

A few counts support this clonotype. This chain connects TRBV7-8 to TRBJ2-1, with D tentatively TRBD2 (5 bases). Trimming took off 5 bases at V and 6 bases at J, with 20 bases between the two ends. There are 16 residues in the CDR3. CDR1 SGHVS and CDR2 FQNEAQ come from the germline V gene. The DNA of the CDR3 is TGTGCCAGCAGCCCCTCGGGGTCGAGAGGACTCAATGAGCAGTTCTTC. This translates into CASSPSGSRGLNEQFF.

This clonotype has a handful of counts. The J gene is TRBJ2-7, the V gene TRBV12-3 or TRBV12-4; the D gene is possibly TRBD2 (5 bases). V lost 5 bases, J lost 3 bases, and 14 bases lay in between. The CDR3 has 14 amino acids. CDR3 coding DNA: TGTGCCAGCAGTCCTCGGGGATTTCACTACGAGCAGTACTTC. It encodes CASSPRGFHYEQYF.

The V gene is TRBV5-5, the J gene TRBJ1-6; D may be TRBD1 (6 bases). The germline V gene has CDR1 SGHKS and CDR2 YYEKEE (reference sequence). The CDR3 extends over 15 amino acids. V lost 3 bases and J lost 7, with 14 bases in between. The CDR3 DNA follows: TGTGCCAGCAGCTCCGGGACAATCGGGAATTCACCCCTCCACTTT. Protein product: CASSSGTIGNSPLHF.

A few counts support this clonotype. This sequence joins TRBV6-1 and TRBJ2-1; 9 bases align to TRBD2. Looked up from germline, CDR1 is MNHNS and CDR2 is SASEGT. CDR3 length: 15 residues. Losses at the gene ends were 5 bases for V and 8 bases for J; bases not matched to a gene: 10. The CDR3 here is CASSPLAGMSYEQFF. DNA of the CDR3: TGTGCCAGCAGTCCGCTAGCGGGAATGAGCTATGAGCAGTTCTTC.

This clonotype appeared a few times. The gene calls are TRBV6-2 or TRBV6-3 and TRBJ2-1; the match to TRBD1 covers 8 bases. CDR3 length: 13 amino acids. The germline V gene encodes CDR1 MNHEY and CDR2 SVGEGT. Losses at the gene ends were 5 bases for V and 12 bases for J; bases not matched to a gene: 9. The CDR3 DNA sequence: TGTGCCAGCAGTCAGGGGGCAAGGTCGGGGCAGTTCTTC. Protein product: CASSQGARSGQFF.

The chain uses TRBV7-9 and TRBJ2-5, with a tentative D call TRBD1 (6 bases). CDR3 length: 16 amino acids. V was pared by 4 bases and J by 5 bases, with 20 bases between. The germline CDR1 and CDR2 sequences are SEHNR and FQNEAQ (reference sequence). The CDR3 nucleotides are TGTGCCAGCAGCTACCAAACAGGGATGATGGTTGAGACCCAGTACTTC. Translating it yields CASSYQTGMMVETQYF.

This clonotype was seen only a few times. The rearrangement links TRBV4-3 to TRBJ2-1; 11 bases align to TRBD2. The CDR3 loop spans 15 amino acids. V lost 1 base, J lost 7 bases, and 3 bases stayed unmatched. Germline CDR1 LGHNA, CDR2 YSLEER. The CDR3 DNA reads as TGCGCCAGCAGCCAAGGACTAGCGGGGTGGAATGAGCAGTTCTTC. Its protein is CASSQGLAGWNEQFF.

The table lists this clonotype with a few counts. The chain links TRBV7-9 to TRBJ2-1; 9 bases are shared with TRBD2. CDR1 and CDR2 from the germline V gene are SEHNR and FQNEAQ (reference sequence). The V gene end was trimmed by 6 bases and the J gene end by 6 bases; junction bases not matched to a gene: 12. The length of the CDR3 is 16 residues. The CDR3 sequence: CASRPSGGRALNEQFF. The CDR3 DNA follows: TGTGCCAGCAGGCCTTCTGGCGGGAGGGCCCTCAATGAGCAGTTCTTC.

V gene TRBV7-9 combines with J gene TRBJ2-2, with D maybe TRBD2 (5 bases). This CDR3 is built from 16 residues. V was clipped by 5 bases and J by 0 bases, with 13 bases between them. CDR1 is SEHNR and CDR2 is FQNEAQ in the germline V gene (reference sequence). The CDR3 nucleotides read TGTGCCAGCAGCAAACGGACGGGATCGAACACCGGGGAGCTGTTTTTT. This codes for CASSKRTGSNTGELFF.

The V and J genes are TRBV5-6 and TRBJ2-7; TRBD2 is a possible D gene (7 bases). The CDR3 runs 13 residues. Germline V gives CDR1 SGHDT, CDR2 YYEEEE. V gave up 0 bases and J gave up 11 bases, with 15 bases separating them. The CDR3 reads CASSLGRGPLEYF. CDR3 DNA sequence: TGTGCCAGCAGCTTGGGGCGGGGGCCTTTGGAGTACTTC.

This clonotype occurred a few times. V is TRBV3-1 and J is TRBJ1-4; D perhaps matches TRBD1 (6 bases). The V gene lost 4 bases and the J gene lost 8 bases, with 14 bases spanning the gap. This CDR3 comprises 14 residues. From germline, CDR1 is LGHDT and CDR2 YNNKEL (reference sequence). CDR3 sequence: CASSPQGLDEKLFF. The CDR3 DNA follows: TGTGCCAGCAGCCCCCAGGGGTTGGACGAAAAACTGTTTTTT.

The chain carries TRBV3-1 and TRBJ2-5; TRBD2 might be the D (6 bases). This CDR3 region has 15 residues. CDR1 LGHDT and CDR2 YNNKEL come from the germline V gene (reference sequence). The V gene lost 8 bases and the J gene lost 5 bases, with 21 bases spanning the gap. The CDR3 coding sequence is TGTGCCAGCTGCCGTCCTAGCGAGGGGAATGAGACCCAGTACTTC. Translated, it gives CASCRPSEGNETQYF.

This clonotype came up a few times. The chain has TRBV5-1 and TRBJ2-7; 7 bases line up with TRBD2. CDR1 SGHRS and CDR2 YFSETQ come from the germline V gene. This CDR3 spans 15 amino acids. V lost 2 bases, J lost 0 bases, and 5 bases stayed unmatched. CDR3: CASSLGEGYSYEQYF. The DNA of the CDR3 is TGCGCCAGCAGCTTAGGGGAGGGGTACTCCTACGAGCAGTACTTC.

Ten or more counts support this clonotype. V gene TRBV7-9 combines with J gene TRBJ2-7; a weak D match, TRBD2 (5 bases). Germline loops: CDR1 SEHNR, CDR2 FQNEAQ (reference sequence). The CDR3 runs to 14 residues. Trimming shortened V by 5 bases and J by 0 bases, and 11 bases separated the two germline ends. The CDR3 DNA reads TGTGCCAGCAGCGAAACTAGGGACTCCTACGAGCAGTACTTC. Translated: CASSETRDSYEQYF.

This chain connects TRBV27 to TRBJ2-7, with D tentatively TRBD1 (5 bases). Looked up from germline, CDR1 is MNHEY and CDR2 is SMNVEV (reference sequence). The V end lost 5 bases, the J end lost 3 bases, and 11 bases lay between the germline ends. This CDR3 has 13 amino acids. DNA for the CDR3: TGTGCCAGCAGTCTCCGACAGTACTACGAGCAGTACTTC. Translation gives CASSLRQYYEQYF.

This clonotype was seen ten or more times. The chain carries TRBV5-1 and TRBJ2-7; 7 bases are a match to TRBD1. V lost 4 bases and J lost 5; bases outside the gene matches: 15. Germline lookup yields CDR1 SGHRS and CDR2 YFSETQ. The CDR3 sequence is 16 residues long. Written as DNA, the CDR3 is TGCGCCAGCAGCCCAAGTTCAACCGGGACAGTGCACGAGCAGTACTTC. Its translation is CASSPSSTGTVHEQYF.